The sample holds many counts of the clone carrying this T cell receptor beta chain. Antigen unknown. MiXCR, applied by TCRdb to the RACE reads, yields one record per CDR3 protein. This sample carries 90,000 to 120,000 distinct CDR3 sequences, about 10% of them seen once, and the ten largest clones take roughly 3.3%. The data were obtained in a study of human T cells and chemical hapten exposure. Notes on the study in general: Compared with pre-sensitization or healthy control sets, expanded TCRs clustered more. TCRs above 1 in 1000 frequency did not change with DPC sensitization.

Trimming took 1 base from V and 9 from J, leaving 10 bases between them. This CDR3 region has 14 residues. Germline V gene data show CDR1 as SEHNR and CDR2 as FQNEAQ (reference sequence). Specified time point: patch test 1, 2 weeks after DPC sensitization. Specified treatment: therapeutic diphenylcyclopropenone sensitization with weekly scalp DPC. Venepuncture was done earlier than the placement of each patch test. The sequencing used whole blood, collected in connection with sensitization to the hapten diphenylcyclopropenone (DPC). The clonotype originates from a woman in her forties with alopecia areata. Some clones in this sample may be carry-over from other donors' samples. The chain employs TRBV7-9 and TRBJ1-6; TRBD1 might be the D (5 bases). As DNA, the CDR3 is TGTGCCAGCAGCTTAGGGGGGTTTGGTTCACCCCTCCACTTT. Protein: CASSLGGFGSPLHF.